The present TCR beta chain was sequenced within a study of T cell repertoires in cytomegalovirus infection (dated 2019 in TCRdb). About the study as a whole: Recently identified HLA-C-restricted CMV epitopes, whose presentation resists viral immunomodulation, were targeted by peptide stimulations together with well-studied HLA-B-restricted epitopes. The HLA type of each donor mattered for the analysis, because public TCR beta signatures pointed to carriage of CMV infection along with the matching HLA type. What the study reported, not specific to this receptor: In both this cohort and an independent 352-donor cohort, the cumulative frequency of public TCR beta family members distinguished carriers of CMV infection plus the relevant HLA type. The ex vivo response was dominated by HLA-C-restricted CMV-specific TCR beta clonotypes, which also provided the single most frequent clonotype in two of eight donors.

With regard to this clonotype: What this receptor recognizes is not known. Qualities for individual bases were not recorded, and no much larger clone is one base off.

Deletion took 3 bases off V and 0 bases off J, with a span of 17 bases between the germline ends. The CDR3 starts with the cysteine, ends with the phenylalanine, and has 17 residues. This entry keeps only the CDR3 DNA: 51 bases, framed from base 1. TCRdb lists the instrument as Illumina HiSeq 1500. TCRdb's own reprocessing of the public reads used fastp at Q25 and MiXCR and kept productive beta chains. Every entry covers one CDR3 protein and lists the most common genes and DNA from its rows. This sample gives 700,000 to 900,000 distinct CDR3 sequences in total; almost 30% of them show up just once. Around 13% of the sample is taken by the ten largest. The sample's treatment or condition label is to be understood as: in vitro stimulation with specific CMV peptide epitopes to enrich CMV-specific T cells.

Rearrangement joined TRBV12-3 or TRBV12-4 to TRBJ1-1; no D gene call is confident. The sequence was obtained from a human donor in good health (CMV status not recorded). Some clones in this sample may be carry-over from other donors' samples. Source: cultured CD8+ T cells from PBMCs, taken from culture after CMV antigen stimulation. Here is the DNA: TGTGCCAGCAGTTTCGTAAAGGAGACCCAGATGAACACTGAAGCTTTCTTT. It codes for CASSFVKETQMNTEAFF.